Below are 22 T cell receptor beta chains sequenced from a single sample in a study. One entry per CDR3 protein, called by TCRdb with MiXCR from the RT-PCR reads. In the table there are 650,000 to 800,000 distinct CDR3 sequences, 12% to 15% of which are singletons. Material: memory CD4+ T cells from blood. The source is a female donor in good health, serving as a healthy control.

A few counts support this clonotype. The rearrangement links TRBV20-1 to TRBJ1-1; weak D call: TRBD1 (6 bases). The CDR3 totals 13 residues. The V end was cut by 6 bases, the J end by 1 base, with 12 bases between. Germline CDR1 reads DFQATT; CDR2 reads SNEGSKA (reference sequence). DNA for the CDR3: TGCAGTGCAGCCCGACAGGCGAACACTGAAGCTTTCTTT. Encoded protein: CSAARQANTEAFF.

This clonotype appeared many times. The chain uses TRBV5-1 and TRBJ2-7; a weak D match, TRBD2 (6 bases). Germline V gene sequence: CDR1 SGHRS, CDR2 YFSETQ. This CDR3 is 16 amino acids long. Trimming cost V 2 bases and J 1 base, with 16 bases left between them. The CDR3 is CASSFASGTRSYEQYF. The CDR3 DNA sequence: TGCGCCAGCAGCTTCGCTTCCGGGACTCGATCCTACGAGCAGTACTTC.

This clonotype was observed a handful of times. The chain joins TRBV28 to TRBJ2-7; 8 nucleotides align to TRBD2. The V gene's germline CDR1 is MDHEN and CDR2 SYDVKM. V trimming: 6 bases; J trimming: 3 bases; junction bases outside the gene matches: 10. CDR3 length: 15 amino acids. This CDR3 reads CASRSGGGGGYEQYF. CDR3 DNA: TGTGCCAGCAGATCCGGGGGGGGCGGAGGCTACGAGCAGTACTTC.

This chain connects TRBV24-1 to TRBJ2-2, with D possibly called TRBD1 or TRBD2 (5 bases each). V shed 2 bases and J shed 5 bases, with 17 bases lying between them. CDR1 KGHDR and CDR2 SFDVKD come from the germline V gene. This CDR3 comprises 17 residues. CDR3 sequence (DNA): TGTGCCACCAGTGATTGGAACTGGGGGATAGGGACCGGGGAGCTGTTTTTT. Protein product: CATSDWNWGIGTGELFF.

This clonotype has only a few counts. The chain has TRBV20-1 and TRBJ1-1; the D gene is possibly TRBD1 (5 bases). CDR1 is DFQATT and CDR2 is SNEGSKA in the germline V gene (reference sequence). The V and J ends lost 5 bases and 4 bases respectively, with 11 bases between them. CDR3 length: 12 amino acids. This chain's CDR3 is CSAYVGGTEAFF. The CDR3 DNA reads TGCAGTGCTTACGTCGGGGGCACTGAAGCTTTCTTT.

The chain links TRBV4-3 to TRBJ2-3; D is possibly TRBD1 or TRBD2 (6 bases each). Trimming stripped 6 bases from V and 4 bases from J, with 23 bases between. CDR1 and CDR2 from the germline V gene are LGHNA and YSLEER. The CDR3 consists of 17 residues. The CDR3 DNA is TGCGCCAGCAGTCAAAACCCACGACGGGGGCTCCCAGATACGCAGTATTTT. Amino acid sequence: CASSQNPRRGLPDTQYF.

This clonotype has just a few counts. This sequence joins TRBV12-3 or TRBV12-4 and TRBJ2-1; TRBD2 is a possible D gene (6 bases). CDR3 size: 17 residues. The V end lost 5 bases, the J end lost 4 bases, and 21 bases lay between the germline ends. The CDR3 sequence: CASSRNGGRRVYNEQFF. In nucleotides, the CDR3 is TGTGCCAGCAGTCGAAACGGGGGTAGGAGGGTTTACAATGAGCAGTTCTTC.

The V and J genes are TRBV6-6 and TRBJ1-3, with D perhaps TRBD1 (5 bases). The CDR3 length is 16 residues. V was clipped by 4 bases and J by 2 bases, with 15 bases between them. The germline V gene encodes CDR1 MNHNY and CDR2 SVGAGI (reference sequence). CDR3 DNA sequence: TGTGCCAGCAGTTTCGAAAGGGGCCCCACTGGAAACACCATATATTTT. Its translation: CASSFERGPTGNTIYF.

This clonotype was counted ten times or more. This chain uses TRBV29-1 with TRBJ2-5; no clear D gene. Germline-derived CDR1 and CDR2 are SQVTM and ANQGSEA. There are 13 residues in the CDR3. Trimming cost V 7 bases and J 1 base, with 13 bases left between them. The CDR3 DNA is TGCAGCGCGCTAAGGAACGGCCAAGAGACCCAGTACTTC. It specifies CSALRNGQETQYF. The whole variable domain, filled in from reference TRBV29-1 and TRBJ2-5, reads SAVISQKPSRDICQRGTSLTIQCQVDSQVTMMFWYRQQPGQSLTLIATANQGSEATYESGFVIDKFPISRPNLTFSTLTVSNMSPEDSSIYLCSALRNGQETQYFGPGTRLLVL.

The J gene is TRBJ2-5, the V gene TRBV7-2; 13 bases match TRBD2. The germline V gene has CDR1 SGHTA and CDR2 FQGNSA. This CDR3 has 16 residues. The V segment lost 1 base and the J segment 3 bases; nucleotides outside the gene matches: 2. CDR3 nucleotides: TGTGCCAGCAGCTTAGAACTAGCGGGAGGGAAAGAGACCCAGTACTTC. Protein product: CASSLELAGGKETQYF.

The chain has TRBV20-1 and TRBJ1-2, with 9 bases that match TRBD1. Trimming removed 5 bases from V and 3 bases from J; junction bases left unmatched: 7. Germline assignment: CDR1 DFQATT and CDR2 SNEGSKA (reference sequence). The CDR3 is made up of 14 amino acids. The CDR3, as DNA: TGCAGTGCTGACCCCGGGACAGGGCACTATGGCTACACCTTC. As protein: CSADPGTGHYGYTF.

This chain connects TRBV20-1 to TRBJ1-1, with D uncertain. Germline V gene sequence: CDR1 DFQATT, CDR2 SNEGSKA (reference sequence). V dropped 1 base and J dropped 4 bases, with 10 bases sitting between them. The CDR3 contains 13 residues. The CDR3 loop is CSARGAPVTEAFF. The CDR3 nucleotides are TGCAGTGCTAGAGGCGCCCCGGTCACTGAAGCTTTCTTT.

This clonotype has just a few counts. Mismatch with germline at one junction end may stem from a read error. CDR3 loop: CASSPSLTLNYGYTF. CDR3 in DNA: TGTGCTAGCAGCCCTAGCCTAACATTGAACTATGGCTACACCTTC. The gene calls are TRBV7-7 and TRBJ1-2; D gene unclear. CDR3 length equals 15 residues. Germline V lookup: CDR1 SSHAT, CDR2 FNYEAQ (reference sequence).

This clonotype was found a few times. V and J are TRBV5-1 and TRBJ2-3; D may correspond to TRBD1 or TRBD2 (5 bases each). V was trimmed by 0 bases and J by 5 bases, leaving 16 bases between them. Germline values: CDR1 SGHRS, CDR2 YFSETQ. The CDR3 sequence is 16 residues long. The CDR3 here is CASSLAGRGEIDTQYF. CDR3 coding DNA: TGCGCCAGCAGCTTGGCAGGAAGAGGGGAGATAGATACGCAGTATTTT.

This clonotype came up a few times. J is TRBJ2-1 and V is TRBV4-3, with unresolved D. Trimming took off 4 bases at V and 10 bases at J, with 14 bases between the two ends. The germline CDR1 and CDR2 sequences are LGHNA and YSLEER. CDR3 size: 13 residues. CDR3 residues: CASSRLLLGEQFF. DNA for the CDR3: TGCGCCAGCAGCCGCCTATTGTTAGGAGAGCAGTTCTTC.

This chain links TRBV12-3 or TRBV12-4 with TRBJ2-5, with D unresolved. V was shortened by 3 bases and J by 3 bases, with 8 bases between the two germline ends. This CDR3 is built from 13 residues. The CDR3 spells CASSFRVEETQYF. The CDR3 bases are TGTGCCAGCAGTTTCCGGGTAGAAGAGACCCAGTACTTC.

This clonotype has a handful of counts. The V gene is TRBV6-1, the J gene TRBJ1-1, with D unclear. V lost 6 bases to trimming and J lost 0 bases, with 11 bases between them. Germline CDR1 reads MNHNS; CDR2 reads SASEGT. The CDR3 is 14 amino acids. As DNA, the CDR3 is TGTGCCAGCAGCGCGAGGGAGTTGAACACTGAAGCTTTCTTT. It yields the protein CASSARELNTEAFF.

This clonotype was recorded many times. CDR3 DNA: TGCGCCAGCAGGAAAACTAGCGGGAGGGGGTTGCGCACCGGGGAGCTGTTTTTT. Its translation is CASRKTSGRGLRTGELFF. The gene calls are TRBV10-2 and TRBJ2-2; 13 bases match TRBD2. The J segment lost 4 bases and the V segment lost 6 bases, leaving 11 bases of the junction unmatched. The CDR3 runs 18 residues. Germline V gene lookup returns CDR1 WSHSY and CDR2 SAAADI.

The chain joins TRBV29-1 to TRBJ1-1; TRBD1 agrees at 9 bases. The CDR3 consists of 13 residues. Looked up from germline, CDR1 is SQVTM and CDR2 is ANQGSEA. V lost 3 bases and J lost 5; bases outside the gene matches: 4. CDR3 in DNA: TGCAGCGTTGAGGGACAGGGAAGGACTGAAGCTTTCTTT. Translated, it gives CSVEGQGRTEAFF.

The J gene is TRBJ2-4, the V gene TRBV10-1; 11 positions agree with TRBD1. The CDR3 is 14 amino acids. V shed 6 bases and J 7 bases; nucleotides not matched to a gene: 5. Germline-derived CDR1 and CDR2 are WNHNN and SYGVQD (reference sequence). CDR3 sequence: CASSAGQGANIQYF. For the CDR3, the DNA is TGCGCCAGCAGCGCAGGACAGGGGGCGAACATTCAGTACTTC.

The V call is TRBV6-2 or TRBV6-3, the J call TRBJ2-5; 7 bases match TRBD2. V was pared by 2 bases and J by 1 base, with 4 bases of the junction left unmatched. This CDR3 region has 15 residues. Germline V gene data show CDR1 as MNHEY and CDR2 as SVGEGT. The CDR3 region is CASSYLPSGQETQYF. DNA of the CDR3: TGTGCCAGCAGTTACCTCCCTAGCGGCCAAGAGACCCAGTACTTC.

The chain has TRBV18 and TRBJ2-1; 9 bases map to TRBD2. V trimming: 2 bases; J trimming: 8 bases; junction bases outside the gene matches: 13. This CDR3 spans 17 amino acids. Per germline, CDR1 KGHSH and CDR2 LQKENI. The CDR3 reads CASSPRKGSGSMDEQFF. CDR3 nucleotides: TGTGCCAGCTCACCAAGGAAAGGTAGCGGGAGTATGGATGAGCAGTTCTTC. The full variable domain, completed using reference TRBV18 and TRBJ2-1, is NAGVMQNPRHLVRRRGQEARLRCSPMKGHSHVYWYRQLPEEGLKFMVYLQKENIIDESGMPKERFSAEFPKEGPSILRIQQVVRGDSAAYFCASSPRKGSGSMDEQFFGPGTRLTVL.